The next 21 T cell receptor beta chains were all read from a single sample in a study of molecular identifiers for immune sequencing clone quantification. TCRdb re-derived calls from the PCR reads in MiXCR, one entry per CDR3 protein. This table has roughly 9,800 distinct CDR3 sequences, about a fifth appearing once. The sample consisted of naive CD8+ T cells from blood, with Jurkat cell RNA spiked in. Subset of the sample: FACS-sorted CD8+CD4-CCR7+CD45RA+ naive T cells. These receptors all stem from a human donor in good health. Some libraries in this study had Jurkat cell RNA spiked in.

This clonotype was seen at least ten times. The chain links TRBV24-1 to TRBJ2-2; TRBD2 is a possible D gene (5 bases). V shed 4 bases and J shed 4 bases, with 6 bases lying between them. This CDR3 comprises 13 residues. From germline, CDR1 is KGHDR and CDR2 SFDVKD. In DNA, the CDR3 is TGTGCCACCAGTGACCTAGCCACCGGGGAGCTGTTTTTT. It translates to CATSDLATGELFF.

As for this clonotype: Germline is not matched at one junction end, which may reflect a read error. The rearrangement joins TRBV7-9 to TRBJ2-7; D remains unclear. Looked up from germline, CDR1 is SEHNR and CDR2 is FQNEAQ (reference sequence). The CDR3 loop spans 14 amino acids. The CDR3 DNA is TGTGCCAGCAGCACAAGCAAACGCACCTACCAGCAGTACTTC. It yields the protein CASSTSKRTYQQYF. The full variable domain, its missing parts supplied by reference TRBV7-9 and TRBJ2-7, is DTGVSQNPRHKITKRGQNVTFRCDPISEHNRLYWYRQTLGQGPEFLTYFQNEAQLEKSRLLSDRFSAERPKGSFSTLEIQRTEQGDSAMYLCASSTSKRTYQQYFGPGTRLTVT.

This clonotype was picked up a small number of times. The chain recombines TRBV19 with TRBJ2-1, with 8 bases lining up with TRBD1. The germline V gene has CDR1 LNHDA and CDR2 SQIVND (reference sequence). The CDR3 runs to 14 residues. Germline trimming cut 5 bases from V and 3 bases from J; bases unmatched to any gene: 3. CDR3 amino acids: CASSHDRGYNEQFF. The CDR3 bases are TGTGCCAGTAGTCACGACAGGGGCTACAATGAGCAGTTCTTC.

As to this clonotype: This sequence may be a read error, since a much larger clone differs from it by one base. The V gene is TRBV5-1, the J gene TRBJ2-3, with 13 bases matching TRBD2. Germline CDR1 and CDR2: SGHRS and YFSETQ. This CDR3 contains 16 residues. The CDR3 loop reads CASRTTSGGPLDTQFF. In DNA, the CDR3 is TGCGCCAGCAGAACGACTAGCGGGGGGCCCCTGGATACGCAGTTTTTT.

There are many counts of this clonotype. The V gene is TRBV2, the J gene TRBJ1-2, with 8 bases fitting TRBD1. This CDR3 contains 15 residues. With V trimmed by 1 base and J by 5 bases, 6 bases remained unmatched. Germline V gene lookup returns CDR1 SNHLY and CDR2 FYNNEI. CDR3 sequence (DNA): TGTGCCAGCAGTGAAGGGACAGGGTCCCCGTATGGCTACACCTTC. Protein product: CASSEGTGSPYGYTF.

With respect to this clonotype: Being one base from a much bigger clone, this may be a read error. The DNA of the CDR3 is TGTGCCGCCAGCAGAGATTTAGGGCAGAATCAGCCCCAGCATTTT. Translating gives CAASRDLGQNQPQHF. V is TRBV15 and J is TRBJ1-5; no firm D call. Germline CDR1 reads LNHNV; CDR2 reads YYDKDF (reference sequence). This CDR3 has 15 amino acids.

In its sample, this clonotype was seen many times. The rearrangement links TRBV4-3 to TRBJ1-2; 8 bases agree with TRBD1. The CDR3 length is 15 residues. Germline CDR1 reads LGHNA; CDR2 reads YSLEER. Unmatched junction bases numbered 9, after V lost 4 bases and J lost 5 bases. The CDR3 DNA is TGCGCCAGCAGCCCAAGAGGGACAGGAGGGTATGGCTACACCTTC. Its protein product is CASSPRGTGGYGYTF.

This clonotype has at least ten counts. The chain has TRBV7-6 and TRBJ2-5; 7 bases map to TRBD1. The germline CDR1 and CDR2 sequences are SGHVS and FNYEAQ. V shed 1 base, J shed 5 bases, and the junction held 4 bases outside the gene matches. There are 14 residues in the CDR3. In nucleotides, the CDR3 is TGTGCCAGCAGCTTAGGACAGGGTCTCGAGACCCAGTACTTC. As protein: CASSLGQGLETQYF.

By share of the sample, this clonotype is medium-sized (0.01 to 0.1%). The rearrangement links TRBV7-9 to TRBJ2-3; D may be TRBD2 (5 bases). CDR3 size: 15 residues. Looked up from germline, CDR1 is SEHNR and CDR2 is FQNEAQ (reference sequence). V lost 1 base and J lost 4, with 12 bases in between. CDR3 region: CASSLVVAGADTQYF. Here the CDR3 DNA reads TGTGCCAGCAGCTTAGTTGTGGCCGGGGCAGATACGCAGTATTTT.

The chain carries TRBV10-3 and TRBJ2-7; TRBD1 is a possible D gene (6 bases). Germline V CDR1 and CDR2: ENHRY, SYGVKD. The CDR3 length is 14 residues. Trimming pared 4 bases from V and 0 bases from J, leaving 10 bases between. The CDR3 spells CAISGTVSSYEQYF. The CDR3 DNA sequence: TGTGCCATCAGTGGGACAGTCTCCTCCTACGAGCAGTACTTC.

Comments on this clonotype: This may come from a read error, since a much larger clone is one base off. In DNA, the CDR3 is TGTGCCACCAGCAGGCTGGCCAGGAGTTACGAGCAGTACTTC. Protein: CATSRLARSYEQYF. The gene calls are TRBV15 and TRBJ2-7; D not resolved. The CDR3 is 14 amino acids. Germline V gene lookup returns CDR1 LNHNV and CDR2 YYDKDF (reference sequence). V dropped 3 bases and J dropped 4 bases, with 13 bases sitting between them.

By sample fraction, this clonotype is medium-sized. This sequence joins TRBV7-8 and TRBJ2-3, with a weak D call TRBD2 (7 bases). This CDR3 is built from 16 residues. V lost 4 bases, J lost 2 bases, and 16 bases lay in between. Germline CDR1 SGHVS, CDR2 FQNEAQ. Written as DNA, the CDR3 is TGTGCCAGCAGCTCCCCCCTGGGGGGGGCCACAGATACGCAGTATTTT. Its translation: CASSSPLGGATDTQYF.

In its sample, this clonotype was seen many times. This sequence joins TRBV28 and TRBJ2-3; a possible D gene is TRBD2 (6 bases). Germline CDR1 is MDHEN and CDR2 is SYDVKM. The CDR3 length is 14 residues. Trimming cost V 8 bases and J 0 bases, with 12 bases left between them. CDR3 DNA: TGTGCCAGCGGTCCCGGGACTAGCACAGATACGCAGTATTTT. The encoded protein is CASGPGTSTDTQYF.

This clonotype showed up just a few times. The chain carries TRBV4-1 and TRBJ2-2; 7 nucleotides match TRBD1. CDR1 is MGHRA, CDR2 YSYEKL, per germline. V dropped 4 bases and J dropped 1; count of bases not matched to a gene: 3. The CDR3 runs 15 residues. CDR3 nucleotides: TGCGCCAGCAGCCTACGGACAGGGAACACCGGGGAGCTGTTTTTT. As protein: CASSLRTGNTGELFF.

The chain is built from TRBV29-1 and TRBJ2-7; D is undetermined. The germline V gene has CDR1 SQVTM and CDR2 ANQGSEA. V was clipped by 2 bases and J by 2 bases, with 10 bases between them. The CDR3 has 13 residues. The CDR3 DNA follows: TGCAGCGTTGAAACCCCTTTGGCCTACGAGCAGTACTTC. It codes for CSVETPLAYEQYF.

This clonotype is medium-sized by share. The chain recombines TRBV6-4 with TRBJ2-3; TRBD2 might be the D (5 bases). This CDR3 region has 16 residues. Germline V gives CDR1 MRHNA, CDR2 SNTAGT. The germline V and J ends were trimmed by 2 bases and 1 base, with 13 bases remaining between them. The CDR3 spells CASSDLLGGGTDTQYF. The CDR3 coding sequence is TGTGCCAGCAGTGACCTACTAGGCGGCGGCACAGATACGCAGTATTTT.

This clonotype ranks as medium-sized (0.01 to 0.1%). This chain connects TRBV10-3 to TRBJ2-5; D unresolved. The length of the CDR3 is 14 residues. The V end was cut by 2 bases, the J end by 6 bases, with 13 bases between. CDR1 is ENHRY, CDR2 SYGVKD, per germline. The CDR3 DNA reads TGTGCCATCAGTGAGGGGAAGGATCGGAAGACCCAGTACTTC. It codes for CAISEGKDRKTQYF.

The chain links TRBV7-2 to TRBJ2-7; D may be TRBD2 (6 bases). Germline values: CDR1 SGHTA, CDR2 FQGNSA. The CDR3 runs 13 residues. Deletions cut 6 bases from V and 0 bases from J, with 9 bases between. The DNA of the CDR3 is TGTGCCAGCAGAACCGGGAGCTCCTACGAGCAGTACTTC. Translated: CASRTGSSYEQYF. The full variable domain, in which reference TRBV7-2 and TRBJ2-7 provide the parts outside the CDR3, is GAGVSQSPSNKVTEKGKDVELRCDPISGHTALYWYRQSLGQGLEFLIYFQGNSAPDKSGLPSDRFSAERTGGSVSTLTIQRTQQEDSAVYLCASRTGSSYEQYFGPGTRLTVT.

This clonotype was observed at least ten times. The V gene is TRBV28, the J gene TRBJ2-7, with D possibly being TRBD2 (5 bases). The germline V gene encodes CDR1 MDHEN and CDR2 SYDVKM. The CDR3 loop spans 15 amino acids. Trimming removed 4 bases at V and 7 bases at J, with 20 bases between. CDR3 coding DNA: TGTGCCAGCAGTTCCAGGACCCTTGGAGGAACTGAGCAGTACTTC. It encodes CASSSRTLGGTEQYF.

This clonotype is labeled as medium-sized. V gene TRBV19 combines with J gene TRBJ2-5; tentative D call: TRBD2 (5 bases). The V end was cut by 10 bases, the J end by 2 bases, with 14 bases between. The germline V gene encodes CDR1 LNHDA and CDR2 SQIVND (reference sequence). This CDR3 has 13 residues. The DNA for the CDR3 is TGTGCCACTCGCCCTGAGCGGCAAGAGACCCAGTACTTC. This translates into CATRPERQETQYF.

The table lists this clonotype with a few counts. The chain recombines TRBV20-1 with TRBJ2-1, with 8 bases that match TRBD2. Looked up from germline, CDR1 is DFQATT and CDR2 is SNEGSKA (reference sequence). The CDR3 extends over 15 amino acids. V shed 1 base, J shed 7 bases, and the junction held 9 bases outside the gene matches. The CDR3 is CSARGLAWLVNEQFF. CDR3 nucleotide sequence: TGCAGTGCTAGAGGACTAGCGTGGTTAGTTAATGAGCAGTTCTTC.